Reported below is one T cell receptor beta chain. The target of this receptor is not known. Base qualities are not recorded, but no much larger clone differs from it by a single base. The immunoSEQ Assay, a bias-controlled multiplex PCR, was used to amplify TCRbeta CDR3 regions from genomic DNA. As for how the authors treated the data: The number of nucleated cells in each sample was estimated from the amplification of reference gene primers within the assay. Sequence reads were collapsed and filtered to measure the absolute abundance of every unique TCRbeta CDR3 rearrangement. For each sample, productive Simpson clonality was calculated as the square root of Simpson's diversity index over productive rearrangements. Here the immuneACCESS table is served through TCRdb, limited to in-frame sequences with V and J called. Missing clones are a known gap in these copies; in checked studies unresolved V genes cover under half, and the rest lacks a known reason. The DNA was the basis for D and trimming; V, J and clone size are from that table. The sample profile shows 300,000 to 350,000 clones; 85% to 90% of them were found once. Clones ranked in the top ten supply 3.5% to 5% of the sample.

The data were taken from a study of blood T cell repertoires in COVID-19 (dated by TCRdb to about 2020). A note on the overall study: Samples covering the acute and convalescent phases of COVID-19 were provided by collaborators in the United States, Italy and Spain. The sample metadata nearly always contained a de-identified subject ID, COVID-19 status, age in years and sex. Samples came from the ongoing ImmuneRACE study (first 160 participants) plus 1,254 subjects from 6 global collaborators. The material from the prospective study consisted of cDNA or gDNA derived from T cells, B-cell-depleted T cells, or PBMCs. The repertoires were made available in a free public database intended to serve as a resource for research on the immune response to SARS-CoV-2. Where available, HLA class I and class II types were taken from metadata supplied by the sample provider and were not determined by assay-based typing. The dataset comprised deeply sampled blood TCRbeta repertoires from subjects exposed to, actively infected with, or recovered from COVID-19. What the authors observed across the whole study: Clinical and demographic metadata were provided uncurated, with the amount varying by source and participant.

Trimming costs V 7 bases and J 1 base, and their ends lie 4 bases apart. Sequences ENHRY (CDR1) and SYGVKD (CDR2) are obtained from the germline V gene. The CDR3 numbers 11 residues from cysteine through phenylalanine. The entry retains the CDR3 DNA only, 33 bases that are in frame from base 1. Participants in the prospective study were aged about 18 to 90 years, lived in 20 to 30 United States geographic areas, and enrolled through a virtual design. In the prospective study, participants were assigned to cohorts based on the clinical history participants reported in a screening survey and a study questionnaire. Each participant in the prospective study had whole blood, serum and a nasopharyngeal or oropharyngeal swab collected by mobile phlebotomists. Additional blood draws and questionnaires over a 2-month period could optionally be provided by prospective study participants. Before DNA extraction, blood samples from the prospective study were shipped at room temperature or frozen.

The sample consisted of PBMCs or T cells enriched from blood (not recorded which). This sequence uses TRBV10-3 and TRBJ1-2, with the D gene uncertain. The receptor was derived from a woman aged 18-35 years with acute COVID-19. The sequenced DNA is TGTGCCATCACCAGTAACTATGGCTACACCTTC. Its translation reads: CAITSNYGYTF.